This TCR beta chain is drawn from a study of blood T cell repertoires in COVID-19. CDR3 length equals 18 residues. Profiled with immunoSEQ multiplex PCR; TCRdb holds only in-frame clones, not every one. In the table there are around 250,000 clones, about 86% of which are singletons. This receptor was obtained from a man in his 60s with acute or convalescent COVID-19. Sequenced sample: peripheral blood. The rearrangement links TRBV21-1 to TRBJ1-2; TRBD1 is the table's D call and was not checked against the DNA. TRBV21-1 is deemed a pseudogene. The CDR3 DNA sequence: TGTGCCAGCAGCAGAACGACCCGGAGGGGACAGGGGGCGGGTGGCTACACCTTC. It yields the protein CASSRTTRRGQGAGGYTF.